This is a list of T cell receptor beta chains from one sample in a study of graft-versus-host responses after intestinal transplantation. Antigens for these TCRs are unknown. This table comes from immunoSEQ multiplex PCR, and its TCRdb copy is limited to in-frame clones, with some not included. The table lists about 88,000 clones, approximately 87% of them singletons, with around 0.1% in the top ten. The sample here was unstimulated CD4+ T cells sorted from spleen or lymph node cells, taken before intestinal transplant. Receptors originate from a human donor who received an intestinal transplant. The CDR3 runs from the conserved cysteine through the conserved F or W. The D gene is left open where the match is weak. Clone sizes are given selectively: once, few, many, or a class where the clone is expanded.

>TRBJ1-1|.|.|TRBV11-3
TGTGCCAGCAGCTTAGATGGGGGCAGAAACACTGAAGCTTTCTTT
CASSLDGGRNTEAFF
>TRBJ1-2|.|TRBD1|TRBV9
TGTGCCAGCAGCGTAGGAGTAGGACAGGGGCTTGGCTACACCTTC
CASSVGVGQGLGYTF
>TRBJ1-5|.|.|TRBV19
TGTGCCAGTTCCCCCGACAGGCTCAATCAGCCCCAGCATTTT
CASSPDRLNQPQHF
>TRBJ1-1|.|TRBD1|TRBV6-6
TGTGCCAGCAGTTACTATGGACAGGGCGGGACTGAAGCTTTCTTT
CASSYYGQGGTEAFF
>TRBJ2-5|.|.|TRBV11-2
TGTGCCAGCAGCTTCGGACTGCAAGAGACCCAGTACTTC
CASSFGLQETQYF
>TRBJ2-7|.|.|TRBV7-3
TGTGCCAGCAGCTTATCTCCGGGGTACGAGCAGTACTTC
CASSLSPGYEQYF
>TRBJ1-2|.|.|TRBV6-5
TGTGCCAGCAGCCTTAGGCGGGCCCCGGTCGATGGCTACACCTTC
CASSLRRAPVDGYTF
>TRBJ1-1|.|.|TRBV20-1
TGCAGTGCCCGGGGGAACACTGAAGCTTTCTTT
CSARGNTEAFF
>TRBJ2-1|once|.|TRBV6-1
TGTGCCAGCAGTGACCCTCTAGTTCACAATGAGCAGTTCTTC
CASSDPLVHNEQFF
>TRBJ1-1|.|.|TRBV7-9
TGTGCCAGCAGCTTAGAGGCCAGGGGAGCTTTCTTT
CASSLEARGAFF
>TRBJ1-1|.|.|TRBV27
TGTGCCAGCAGTTTTCCAGGGGTGGGTGAAGCTTTCTTT
CASSFPGVGEAFF
>TRBJ1-1|.|.|TRBV5-4
TGTGCCAGCAGCCCGACGGGGAACACTGAAGCTTTCTTT
CASSPTGNTEAFF
>TRBJ2-3|.|TRBD1|TRBV7-2
TGTGCCAGCAGTCCCGACAGGGGTTATACAGATACGCAGTATTTT
CASSPDRGYTDTQYF
>TRBJ2-7|.|.|TRBV27
TGTGCCAGCAGGGGGTCCAGGGAGTACTTC
CASRGSREYF
>TRBJ1-1|.|.|TRBV6-5
TGTGCCAGCGCCCCCGGGACACCCAACACTGAAGCTTTCTTT
CASAPGTPNTEAFF
>TRBJ2-5|.|TRBD1|TRBV2
TGTGCCAGCACTTTTGGGACGCGGGACAGGGAAGAGACCCAGTACTTC
CASTFGTRDREETQYF
>TRBJ2-2|.|TRBD2|TRBV6-6
TGTGCCAGCAGCCCAAACGGGGGGGGCGGGGAGCTGTTTTTT
CASSPNGGGGELFF
>TRBJ2-5|.|.|TRBV6-1
TGTGCCAGCGGACTAAGGGGTGAGCAGTACTTC
CASGLRGEQYF
>TRBJ2-7|.|TRBD2|TRBV11-2
TGTGCCAGCAGCTCCGGGGGGGCGGGTTACGAGCAGTACTTC
CASSSGGAGYEQYF
>TRBJ2-1|.|TRBD1|TRBV7-3
TGTGCCAGCAGCCCCCGGGACAGGGGGGACAATGAGCAGTTCTTC
CASSPRDRGDNEQFF
>TRBJ1-5|.|.|TRBV7-2
TGTGCCAGCAGCAAGACAGGAAATCAGCCCCAGCATTTT
CASSKTGNQPQHF
>TRBJ2-2|.|.|TRBV2
TGTGCCAGCCGGCGGGCCCTGAACACCGGGGAGCTGTTTTTT
CASRRALNTGELFF
>TRBJ2-3|.|.|TRBV11-2
TGTGCCAGCAGCTTTGGCCAGAACACAGATACGCAGTATTTT
CASSFGQNTDTQYF
>TRBJ1-5|few|.|TRBV7-9
TGTGCCAGCAGCCATAGCAATCAGCCCCAGCATTTT
CASSHSNQPQHF
>TRBJ2-7|.|.|TRBV27
TGTGCCAGCACTGGGACACAGGCCTTCGAGCAGTACTTC
CASTGTQAFEQYF
>TRBJ1-3|.|.|TRBV6-5
TGTGCCAGCAGATCAGGGGCGGCTGGAAACACCATATATTTT
CASRSGAAGNTIYF
>TRBJ1-3|.|.|TRBV13
TGTGCCAGCAGCCTAGACAGGTATACTCTCTCTGGAAACACCATATATTTT
CASSLDRYTLSGNTIYF
>TRBJ2-1|.|TRBD1|TRBV5-5
TGTGCCAGCGCAACCGGGACAGGGACCTACAATGAGCAGTTCTTC
CASATGTGTYNEQFF
>TRBJ2-7|once|.|TRBV5-1
TGCGCCAGCAGCGGGCGATTGGTTGACGAGCAGTACTTC
CASSGRLVDEQYF
>TRBJ1-3|.|.|TRBV7-9
TGTGCCAGCAGCTTAGCCTATGGTTCTGGAAACACCATATATTTT
CASSLAYGSGNTIYF
>TRBJ1-5|.|.|TRBV7-2
TGTGCCAGCAGCCGACAGGAGATTGGCAATCAGCCCCAGCATTTT
CASSRQEIGNQPQHF
>TRBJ1-2|.|.|TRBV5-6
TGTGCCAGCAGCTTGACCGGGACAAACTATGGCTACACCTTC
CASSLTGTNYGYTF
>TRBJ2-7|.|.|TRBV10-2
TGCGCCAGCAGGGCAGGGCCTTCCTACGAGCAGTACTTC
CASRAGPSYEQYF
>TRBJ2-1|.|.|TRBV6-4
TGTGCCAGCAGTGTATCACAGGGCTACAATGAGCAGTTCTTC
CASSVSQGYNEQFF
>TRBJ2-2|.|.|TRBV10-3
TGTGCCTCCCAATGGTCGACAGACACCGGGGAGCTGTTTTTT
CASQWSTDTGELFF
>TRBJ2-3|.|TRBD1|TRBV5-4
TGTGCCAGCAGCCGGGGACAGGGTAGGACAGATACGCAGTATTTT
CASSRGQGRTDTQYF
>TRBJ1-5|.|.|TRBV27
TGTGCCAGCAACCCAGGCGGGTTGGGGAATCAGCCCCAGCATTTT
CASNPGGLGNQPQHF
>TRBJ1-3|.|.|TRBV2
TGTGCCAGCAAGGGGGACATCAGTATCACCATATATTTT
CASKGDISITIYF
>TRBJ2-2|.|.|TRBV7-6
TGTGCCAGCAGCCGCGGGGCCGGGGAGCTGTTTTTT
CASSRGAGELFF
>TRBJ1-1|once|.|TRBV19
TGTGCCAGTAACGGGGGAAGAATGAACACTGAAGCTTTCTTT
CASNGGRMNTEAFF
>TRBJ1-4|.|.|TRBV4-1
TGCGCCAGCAGCCAAGAAGCAGGGTCAAATGAAAAACTGTTTTTT
CASSQEAGSNEKLFF
>TRBJ1-5|.|.|TRBV5-4
TGTGCCAGCAGCTTGGGGGGTGAGGGTCAGCCCCAGCATTTT
CASSLGGEGQPQHF